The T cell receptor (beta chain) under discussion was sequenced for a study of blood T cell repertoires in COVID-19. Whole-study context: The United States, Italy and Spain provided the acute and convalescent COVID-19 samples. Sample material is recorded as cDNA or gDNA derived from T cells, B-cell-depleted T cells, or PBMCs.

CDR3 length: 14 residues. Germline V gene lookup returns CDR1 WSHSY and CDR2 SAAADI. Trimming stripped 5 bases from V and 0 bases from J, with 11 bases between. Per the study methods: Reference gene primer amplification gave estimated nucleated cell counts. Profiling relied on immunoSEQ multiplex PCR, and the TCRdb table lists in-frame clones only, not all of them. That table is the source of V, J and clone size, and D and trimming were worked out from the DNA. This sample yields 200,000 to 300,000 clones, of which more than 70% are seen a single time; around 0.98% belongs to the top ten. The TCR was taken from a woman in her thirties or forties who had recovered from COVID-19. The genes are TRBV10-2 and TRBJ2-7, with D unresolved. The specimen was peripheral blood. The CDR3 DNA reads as TGCGCCAGCAGTCGGCAGGCCAGCTCCTACGAGCAGTACGTC. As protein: CASSRQASSYEQYV.